This TCR beta chain was retrieved from a study of blood T cell repertoires in COVID-19. On the study more broadly: Samples of COVID-19 (acute and convalescent) were obtained from the United States, Italy and Spain. PBMCs, B-cell-depleted T cells, or T cells provided the cDNA or gDNA that made up the material.

This CDR3 region has 12 residues. In germline, CDR1 is SQVTM, CDR2 ANQGSEA. V lost 5 bases to trimming and J lost 3 bases; unmatched junction nucleotides: 2. Per the original methods: Estimated nucleated cell counts came from reference gene primer amplification. This table comes from immunoSEQ multiplex PCR, and its TCRdb copy is limited to in-frame clones, with some not included. V, J and clone size are taken as reported in that table, and D and trimming were inferred from the DNA itself. Of roughly 120,000 clones in the sample, roughly four fifths are singletons; the top ten hold 7.9%. Material for sequencing was peripheral blood. The chain joins TRBV29-1 to TRBJ2-3; 7 nucleotides agree with TRBD1. This receptor was identified in a man in his 70s with acute or convalescent COVID-19. CDR3 sequence reads: CSVKTGTDTQYF. CDR3 in DNA: TGCAGCGTTAAGACAGGGACAGATACGCAGTATTTT.